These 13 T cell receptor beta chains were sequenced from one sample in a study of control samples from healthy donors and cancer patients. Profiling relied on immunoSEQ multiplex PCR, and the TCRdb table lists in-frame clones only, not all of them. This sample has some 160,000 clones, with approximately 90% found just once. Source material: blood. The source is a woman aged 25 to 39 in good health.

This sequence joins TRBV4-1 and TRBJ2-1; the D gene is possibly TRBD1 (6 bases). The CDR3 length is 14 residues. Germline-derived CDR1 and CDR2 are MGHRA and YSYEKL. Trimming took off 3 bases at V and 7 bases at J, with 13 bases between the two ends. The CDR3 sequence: CASSQENRANEQFF. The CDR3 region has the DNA TGCGCCAGCAGCCAGGAAAACAGGGCGAATGAGCAGTTCTTC.

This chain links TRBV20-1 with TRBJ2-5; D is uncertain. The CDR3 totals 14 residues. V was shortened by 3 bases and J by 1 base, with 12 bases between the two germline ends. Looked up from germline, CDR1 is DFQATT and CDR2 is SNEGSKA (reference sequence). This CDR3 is CSASSRESQETQYF. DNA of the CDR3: TGCAGTGCTAGTTCTAGAGAATCCCAAGAGACCCAGTACTTC.

CDR3 coding DNA: TGCGCCAGCACCCCCCGAGAGACTAGCGGTACGCATGAGCAGTTCTTC. It yields the protein CASTPRETSGTHEQFF. This rearrangement joins TRBV5-1 to TRBJ2-1; 9 nucleotides line up with TRBD2. This CDR3 is 16 amino acids long. The V gene's germline CDR1 is SGHRS and CDR2 YFSETQ. V gave up 6 bases and J gave up 8 bases; unmatched junction bases: 15.

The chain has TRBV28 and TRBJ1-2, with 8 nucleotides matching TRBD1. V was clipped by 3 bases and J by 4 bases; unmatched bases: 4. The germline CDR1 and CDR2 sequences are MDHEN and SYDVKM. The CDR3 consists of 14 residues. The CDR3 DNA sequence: TGTGCCAGCAGTTTGCCAGACAGGGGCTATGGCTACACCTTC. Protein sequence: CASSLPDRGYGYTF.

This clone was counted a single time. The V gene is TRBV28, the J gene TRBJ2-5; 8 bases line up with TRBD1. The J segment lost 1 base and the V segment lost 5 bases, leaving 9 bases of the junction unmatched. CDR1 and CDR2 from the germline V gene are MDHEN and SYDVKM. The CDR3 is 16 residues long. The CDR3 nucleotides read TGTGCCAGCAGTCCCCGGACAGGGAGGCCCCAAGAGACCCAGTACTTC. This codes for CASSPRTGRPQETQYF.

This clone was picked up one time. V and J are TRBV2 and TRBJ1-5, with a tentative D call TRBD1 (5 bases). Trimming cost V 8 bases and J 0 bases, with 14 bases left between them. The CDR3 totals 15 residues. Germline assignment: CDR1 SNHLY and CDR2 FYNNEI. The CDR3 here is CASSETGYSNQPQHF. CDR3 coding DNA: TGTGCCAGCTCTGAAACAGGCTATAGCAATCAGCCCCAGCATTTT.

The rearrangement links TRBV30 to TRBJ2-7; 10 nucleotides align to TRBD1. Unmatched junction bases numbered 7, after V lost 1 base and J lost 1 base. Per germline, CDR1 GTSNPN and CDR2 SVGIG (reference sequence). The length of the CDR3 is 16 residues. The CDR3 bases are TGTGCCTGGAGTGACGGGACAGGGGATAAATCCTACGAGCAGTACTTC. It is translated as CAWSDGTGDKSYEQYF.

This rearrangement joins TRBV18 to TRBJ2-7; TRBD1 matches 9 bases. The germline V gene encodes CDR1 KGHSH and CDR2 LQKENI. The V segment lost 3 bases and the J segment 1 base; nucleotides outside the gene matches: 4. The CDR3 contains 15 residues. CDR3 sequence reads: CASSPGTGLSYEQYF. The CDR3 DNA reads TGTGCCAGCTCACCCGGGACAGGGTTGTCCTACGAGCAGTACTTC.

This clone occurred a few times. The CDR3 region has the DNA TGTGCCAGCAGTGACTCAGGGACTACCGAGCAGTTCTTC. This gives the protein CASSDSGTTEQFF. The rearrangement links TRBV6-4 to TRBJ2-1, with 7 bases aligning to TRBD2. Per the germline V gene, CDR1 is MRHNA and CDR2 is SNTAGT. J gave up 10 bases and V 0 bases, and 3 bases lay outside the gene matches. CDR3 length: 13 residues.

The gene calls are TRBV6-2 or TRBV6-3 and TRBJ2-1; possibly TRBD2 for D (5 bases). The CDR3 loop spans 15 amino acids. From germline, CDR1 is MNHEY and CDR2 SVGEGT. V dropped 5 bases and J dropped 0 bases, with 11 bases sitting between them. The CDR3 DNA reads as TGTGCCAGCAGTCAGAGGGAGAGCTCCTACAATGAGCAGTTCTTC. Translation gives CASSQRESSYNEQFF.

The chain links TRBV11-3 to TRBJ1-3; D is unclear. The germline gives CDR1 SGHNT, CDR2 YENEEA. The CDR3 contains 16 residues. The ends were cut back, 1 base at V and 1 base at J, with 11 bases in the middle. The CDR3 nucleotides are TGTGCCAGCAGCTTAGTTCCCCAGAGTTCTGGAAACACCATATATTTT. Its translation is CASSLVPQSSGNTIYF.

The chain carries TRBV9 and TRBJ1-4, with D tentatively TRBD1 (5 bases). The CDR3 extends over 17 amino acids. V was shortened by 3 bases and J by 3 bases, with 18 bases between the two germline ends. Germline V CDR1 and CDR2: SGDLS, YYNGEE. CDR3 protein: CASSAGPGIVANEKLFF. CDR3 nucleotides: TGTGCCAGCAGCGCTGGGCCAGGGATAGTGGCTAATGAAAAACTGTTTTTT. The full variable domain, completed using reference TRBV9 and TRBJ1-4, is DSGVTQTPKHLITATGQRVTLRCSPRSGDLSVYWYQQSLDQGLQFLIQYYNGEERAKGNILERFSAQQFPDLHSELNLSSLELGDSALYFCASSAGPGIVANEKLFFGSGTQLSVL.

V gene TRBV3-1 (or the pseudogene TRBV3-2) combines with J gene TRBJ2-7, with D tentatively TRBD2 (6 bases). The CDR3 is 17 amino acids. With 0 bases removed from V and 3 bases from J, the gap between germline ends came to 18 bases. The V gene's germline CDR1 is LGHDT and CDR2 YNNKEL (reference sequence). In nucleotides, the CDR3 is TGTGCCAGCAGCCAAGATGGCGAGGGGAGGTCGGGCTACGAGCAGTACTTC. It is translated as CASSQDGEGRSGYEQYF.